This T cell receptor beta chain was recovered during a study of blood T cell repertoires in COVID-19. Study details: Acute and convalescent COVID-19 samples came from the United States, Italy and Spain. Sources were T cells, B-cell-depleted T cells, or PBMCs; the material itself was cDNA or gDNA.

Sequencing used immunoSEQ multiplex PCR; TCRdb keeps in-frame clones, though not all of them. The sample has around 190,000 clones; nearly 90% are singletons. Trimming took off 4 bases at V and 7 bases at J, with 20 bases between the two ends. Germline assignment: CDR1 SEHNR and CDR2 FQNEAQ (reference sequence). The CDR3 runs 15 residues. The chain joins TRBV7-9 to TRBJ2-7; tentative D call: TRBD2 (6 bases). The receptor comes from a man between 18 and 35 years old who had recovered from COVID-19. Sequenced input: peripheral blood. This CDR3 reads CASSSPGTASREQYF. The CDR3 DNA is TGTGCCAGCAGCTCCCCCGGGACTGCCAGTCGGGAGCAGTACTTC. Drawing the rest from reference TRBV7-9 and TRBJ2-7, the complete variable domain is DTGVSQNPRHKITKRGQNVTFRCDPISEHNRLYWYRQTLGQGPEFLTYFQNEAQLEKSRLLSDRFSAERPKGSFSTLEIQRTEQGDSAMYLCASSSPGTASREQYFGPGTRLTVT.